This entry lists 24 T cell receptor beta chains sequenced from one sample in a study of blood T cell repertoires in COVID-19 (dated by TCRdb to about 2020). Library prep was done by the immunoSEQ multiplex PCR assay. TCRdb holds this immuneACCESS table with in-frame rearrangements only. Some clones are missing; in checked studies, unresolved V genes explain under half, and the rest has no known cause. Across this sample there are about 140,000 clones, with 85% to 90% seen only once. The ten largest clonotypes hold over 8% of the sample. Sequenced material: peripheral blood. These receptor sequences come from a woman aged 55-70 years with acute or convalescent COVID-19.

The chain joins TRBV15 to TRBJ1-4; 8 nucleotides align to TRBD1. Germline V gene sequence: CDR1 LNHNV, CDR2 YYDKDF (reference sequence). V lost 6 bases, J lost 8 bases, and 5 bases stayed unmatched. CDR3 length: 13 residues. The DNA of the CDR3 is TGTGCCACCAGGGGACAGGCTATCGAAAAACTGTTTTTT. This encodes CATRGQAIEKLFF.

The CDR3 nucleotides read TGTGCCAGCAGCTTAGCGGCACAGCCCCAGCATTTT. Residues: CASSLAAQPQHF. The V gene is TRBV7-8, the J gene TRBJ1-5; D remains ambiguous. The ends were cut back, 0 bases at V and 7 bases at J, with 4 bases in the middle. The CDR3 totals 12 residues. Germline assignment: CDR1 SGHVS and CDR2 FQNEAQ. Combining the CDR3 with reference TRBV7-8 and TRBJ1-5 gives the whole variable domain GAGVSQSPRYKVAKRGQDVALRCDPISGHVSLFWYQQALGQGPEFLTYFQNEAQLDKSGLPSDRFFAERPEGSVSTLKIQRTQQEDSAVYLCASSLAAQPQHFGDGTRLSIL.

This clone was seen only a few times. The gene calls are TRBV19 and TRBJ2-5, with 7 bases lining up with TRBD2. This CDR3 is 12 amino acids long. V shed 6 bases, J shed 5 bases, and the junction held 3 bases outside the gene matches. Germline values: CDR1 LNHDA, CDR2 SQIVND (reference sequence). The CDR3 DNA sequence: TGTGCCAGTAGAGGAGCGGGGGAGACCCAGTACTTC. As protein: CASRGAGETQYF. Filled out from reference TRBV19 and TRBJ2-5, the complete variable domain reads DGGITQSPKYLFRKEGQNVTLSCEQNLNHDAMYWYRQDPGQGLRLIYYSQIVNDFQKGDIAEGYSVSREKKESFPLTVTSAQKNPTAFYLCASRGAGETQYFGPGTRLLVL.

CDR3 nucleotide sequence: TGTGCCAGCAGCCCCAGGGACAGGGGAGGTAACACTGAAGCTTTCTTT. Amino acids: CASSPRDRGGNTEAFF. The chain employs TRBV3-1 (or the pseudogene TRBV3-2) and TRBJ1-1; TRBD1 matches at 10 bases. Germline V CDR1 and CDR2: LGHDT, YNNKEL (reference sequence). There are 16 residues in the CDR3. The V gene end was trimmed by 4 bases and the J gene end by 2 bases; junction bases not matched to a gene: 7.

The CDR3 here is CASSFRQGLDSPLHF. The CDR3 DNA reads as TGTGCCAGCAGCTTTAGACAGGGTTTAGATTCACCCCTCCACTTT. V gene TRBV7-8 combines with J gene TRBJ1-6, with 7 bases aligning to TRBD1. Germline CDR1 reads SGHVS; CDR2 reads FQNEAQ. This CDR3 has 15 residues. J gave up 8 bases and V 3 bases, and 7 bases lay outside the gene matches.

The chain combines TRBV18 with TRBJ2-6, with TRBD1 matching over 8 bases. Germline CDR1 KGHSH, CDR2 LQKENI. V lost 9 bases, J lost 2 bases, and 6 bases stayed unmatched. This CDR3 region has 15 residues. CDR3 bases: TGTGCCAGTTTCCCGACAGGGGCTGGGGCCAACGTCCTGACTTTC. Translation gives CASFPTGAGANVLTF.

The chain joins TRBV28 to TRBJ1-3; the match to TRBD1 covers 7 bases. V lost 5 bases, J lost 0 bases, and 7 bases stayed unmatched. The CDR3 totals 16 residues. Germline V CDR1 and CDR2: MDHEN, SYDVKM. This chain's CDR3 is CASSDWTGLSGNTIYF. In nucleotides, the CDR3 is TGTGCCAGCAGTGATTGGACAGGTCTCTCTGGAAACACCATATATTTT.

The chain is built from TRBV5-1 and TRBJ2-1; 8 positions agree with TRBD2. CDR3 length: 16 amino acids. V was pared by 0 bases and J by 1 base, with 3 bases of the junction left unmatched. From germline, CDR1 is SGHRS and CDR2 YFSETQ. This chain's CDR3 is CASSLEAGDSYNEQFF. CDR3 nucleotides: TGCGCCAGCAGCTTGGAAGCGGGGGATTCCTACAATGAGCAGTTCTTC. Drawing the rest from reference TRBV5-1 and TRBJ2-1, the complete variable domain is KAGVTQTPRYLIKTRGQQVTLSCSPISGHRSVSWYQQTPGQGLQFLFEYFSETQRNKGNFPGRFSGRQFSNSRSEMNVSTLELGDSALYLCASSLEAGDSYNEQFFGPGTRLTVL.

This sequence joins TRBV6-1 and TRBJ1-3; D not resolved. The CDR3 totals 15 residues. Trimming removed 0 bases from V and 1 base from J, with 7 bases in between. CDR1 is MNHNS and CDR2 is SASEGT in the germline V gene. The CDR3 nucleotides read TGTGCCAGCAGTGAAGCGCGGATGTCTGGAAACACCATATATTTT. Residues: CASSEARMSGNTIYF.

This rearrangement joins TRBV24-1 to TRBJ2-3, with TRBD1 matching over 8 bases. There are 17 residues in the CDR3. CDR1 is KGHDR, CDR2 SFDVKD, per germline. J lost 2 bases, V lost 4 bases, and 10 bases had no gene match. CDR3 protein: CATSDPVPGQDTDTQYF. As DNA, the CDR3 is TGTGCCACCAGTGACCCAGTCCCGGGACAGGACACAGATACGCAGTATTTT.

CDR3 in amino acids: CASSETSGGDTQYF. CDR3 in DNA: TGTGCCAGCAGTGAAACTAGCGGGGGAGATACGCAGTATTTT. The rearrangement uses TRBV2 and TRBJ2-3, with TRBD2 matching over 11 bases. Germline lookup yields CDR1 SNHLY and CDR2 FYNNEI. V shed 2 bases and J 5 bases; nucleotides not matched to a gene: 0. This CDR3 spans 14 amino acids.

V is TRBV7-2 and J is TRBJ1-1; 7 bases agree with TRBD1. This CDR3 region has 14 residues. Germline-derived CDR1 and CDR2 are SGHTA and FQGNSA. V was pared by 5 bases and J by 1 base, with 4 bases of the junction left unmatched. CDR3 region: CASSTSGGNTEAFF. Here the CDR3 DNA reads TGTGCCAGCAGCACATCAGGGGGGAACACTGAAGCTTTCTTT.

CDR3 amino acids: CASSLSGGAPGDTQYF. CDR3 bases: TGTGCCAGCAGTTTAAGCGGGGGCGCCCCAGGAGATACGCAGTATTTT. V usage is TRBV6-5 and J usage is TRBJ2-3; 8 nucleotides align to TRBD2. The CDR3 totals 16 residues. Germline CDR1 is MNHEY and CDR2 is SVGAGI. V dropped 4 bases and J dropped 5; count of bases not matched to a gene: 11.

J is TRBJ2-2 and V is TRBV2; 15 positions match TRBD2. This CDR3 has 20 residues. With 7 bases clipped from V and 3 bases from J, the junction kept 15 bases outside the gene matches. Germline V gene data show CDR1 as SNHLY and CDR2 as FYNNEI. CDR3 loop: CASTPSPGLAGGGYTGELFF. CDR3 bases: TGTGCCAGCACCCCATCGCCGGGACTAGCGGGGGGCGGGTACACCGGGGAGCTGTTTTTT.

This sequence joins TRBV29-1 and TRBJ2-7; 7 positions agree with TRBD1. With 6 bases clipped from V and 2 bases from J, the junction kept 16 bases outside the gene matches. Germline CDR1 SQVTM, CDR2 ANQGSEA. The CDR3 has 16 residues. The CDR3 loop is CSVVDRDPSRAYEQYF. CDR3 bases: TGCAGCGTCGTTGACAGGGACCCCTCCCGGGCCTACGAGCAGTACTTC.

This clone was seen more than once but under ten times. This sequence joins TRBV24-1 and TRBJ2-5; TRBD1 matches 9 bases. J lost 5 bases, V lost 9 bases, and 0 bases had no gene match. The CDR3 spans 11 residues. Germline CDR1 and CDR2: KGHDR and SFDVKD. The CDR3: CATGQGETQYF. CDR3 sequence (DNA): TGTGCCACCGGACAGGGGGAGACCCAGTACTTC.

This sequence joins TRBV3-1 (or the pseudogene TRBV3-2) and TRBJ2-3; TRBD1 aligns across 8 bases. The V gene end was trimmed by 5 bases and the J gene end by 2 bases; junction bases not matched to a gene: 6. The CDR3 consists of 15 residues. Germline loops: CDR1 LGHDT, CDR2 YNNKEL (reference sequence). Written as DNA, the CDR3 is TGTGCCAGCAGCTCAAGGACAGGGTTCACAGATACGCAGTATTTT. This translates into CASSSRTGFTDTQYF.

The genes are TRBV12-5 and TRBJ1-1; no firm D call. The germline V gene encodes CDR1 LGHNT and CDR2 FRNRAP. CDR3 size: 13 residues. Trimming took 0 bases from V and 1 from J, leaving 3 bases between them. CDR3 DNA: TGTGCTAGTGGTTTGGTACAGAACACTGAAGCTTTCTTT. Translating gives CASGLVQNTEAFF.

The V call is TRBV5-6, the J call TRBJ1-6; 7 bases align to TRBD1. This CDR3 is 16 amino acids long. Germline V CDR1 and CDR2: SGHDT, YYEEEE. The ends lost 1 base at V and 3 bases at J; junction bases unmatched: 4. The CDR3 DNA reads as TGTGCCAGCAGCTTGAAGGGGGCCCGCTATAATTCACCCCTCCACTTT. Translation: CASSLKGARYNSPLHF. The full variable domain, completed using reference TRBV5-6 and TRBJ1-6, is DAGVTQSPTHLIKTRGQQVTLRCSPKSGHDTVSWYQQALGQGPQFIFQYYEEEERQRGNFPDRFSGHQFPNYSSELNVNALLLGDSALYLCASSLKGARYNSPLHFGNGTRLTVT.

The count of this clone is one. The CDR3 here is CASTTGTANYGYTF. The CDR3 bases are TGCGCCAGCACCACCGGGACAGCCAACTATGGCTACACCTTC. The chain is built from TRBV5-1 and TRBJ1-2; TRBD1 agrees at 7 bases. The V gene end was trimmed by 6 bases and the J gene end by 2 bases; junction bases not matched to a gene: 7. CDR1 is SGHRS and CDR2 is YFSETQ in the germline V gene. CDR3 size: 14 residues.

This clone was detected only once. The rearrangement uses TRBV29-1 and TRBJ2-2; 9 nucleotides match TRBD1. Trimming at V came to 5 bases and at J to 6 bases, leaving 7 bases not matched to a gene. Germline-derived CDR1 and CDR2 are SQVTM and ANQGSEA. This CDR3 is 14 amino acids long. Here the CDR3 reads CSVLTGTGSGELFF. CDR3 coding DNA: TGCAGCGTTCTAACCGGGACAGGGTCCGGGGAGCTGTTTTTT.

The chain combines TRBV9 with TRBJ1-1; TRBD1 is a possible D gene (5 bases). The CDR3 consists of 15 residues. Deletions cut 0 bases from V and 1 base from J, with 10 bases between. Looked up from germline, CDR1 is SGDLS and CDR2 is YYNGEE. CDR3 sequence (DNA): TGTGCCAGCAGCGTAGGGGAGGGGACGAACACTGAAGCTTTCTTT. It yields the protein CASSVGEGTNTEAFF.

The V gene is TRBV18, the J gene TRBJ2-5; TRBD1 matches 12 bases. This CDR3 has 14 amino acids. The V gene end was trimmed by 3 bases and the J gene end by 7 bases; junction bases not matched to a gene: 3. The germline gives CDR1 KGHSH, CDR2 LQKENI. The CDR3 bases are TGTGCCAGCTCACCGGGACAGGGGGCTGCGACCCAGTACTTC. The encoded protein is CASSPGQGAATQYF.

The chain is built from TRBV6-5 and TRBJ2-7, with D possibly matching TRBD1 (6 bases). This CDR3 contains 14 residues. V was clipped by 2 bases and J by 1 base, with 9 bases between them. Germline lookup yields CDR1 MNHEY and CDR2 SVGAGI. In DNA form, the CDR3 reads TGTGCCAGCAGTTACAGGGGGAAATCCTACGAGCAGTACTTC. This translates into CASSYRGKSYEQYF.